This T cell receptor (beta chain) was identified during a study of T cell repertoires in ileal Crohn's disease. Overall study context: Operated complications were stricturing disease (around 61%) and penetrating disease (about 39%). About half received postoperative treatment, approximately 12 with thiopurines and 15 to 20 anti-TNF.

Sequencing used immunoSEQ multiplex PCR; TCRdb keeps in-frame clones, though not all of them. The sample lists 15,000 or so clones; roughly 91% were seen once. This CDR3 comprises 15 residues. With 6 bases clipped from V and 5 bases from J, the junction kept 9 bases outside the gene matches. Looked up from germline, CDR1 is MNHNY and CDR2 is SVGAGI (reference sequence). Eligibility required adulthood, ileal or ileocolonic Crohn's disease and indicated ileocolonic resection. The sequencing input was ileal tissue. The chain is built from TRBV6-6 and TRBJ2-7, with 11 bases identical to TRBD2. The TCR originated in an adult with Crohn's disease. Here the CDR3 DNA reads TGTGCCAGCAGACCGGGTAGCGGGGGGGCGAACGAGCAGTACTTC. This codes for CASRPGSGGANEQYF.